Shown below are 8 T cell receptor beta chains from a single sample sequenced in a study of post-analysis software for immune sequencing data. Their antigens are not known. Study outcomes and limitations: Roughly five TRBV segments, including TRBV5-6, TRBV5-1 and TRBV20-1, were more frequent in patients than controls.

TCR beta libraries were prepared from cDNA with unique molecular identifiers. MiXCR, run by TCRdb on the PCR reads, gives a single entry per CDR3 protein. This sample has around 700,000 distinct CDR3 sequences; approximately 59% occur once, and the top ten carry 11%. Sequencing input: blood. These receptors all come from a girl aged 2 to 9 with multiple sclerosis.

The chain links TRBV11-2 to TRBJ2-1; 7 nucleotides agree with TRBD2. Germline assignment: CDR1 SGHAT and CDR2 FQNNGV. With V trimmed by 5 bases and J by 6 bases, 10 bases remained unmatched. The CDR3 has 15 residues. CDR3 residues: CASSPTSKGSNEQFF. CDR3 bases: TGTGCCAGCAGCCCGACTAGCAAGGGGTCCAATGAGCAGTTCTTC.

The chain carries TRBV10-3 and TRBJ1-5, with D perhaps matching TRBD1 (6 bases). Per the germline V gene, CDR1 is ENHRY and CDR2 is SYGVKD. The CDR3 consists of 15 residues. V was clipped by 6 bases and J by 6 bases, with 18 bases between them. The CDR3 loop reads CAISSSGEGIQPQHF. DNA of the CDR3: TGTGCCATCAGCAGCTCAGGGGAAGGAATTCAGCCCCAGCATTTT.

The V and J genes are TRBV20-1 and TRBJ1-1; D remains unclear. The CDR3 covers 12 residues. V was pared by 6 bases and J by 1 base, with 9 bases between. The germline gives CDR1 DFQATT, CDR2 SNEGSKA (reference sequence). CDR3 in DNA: TGCAGTGCCCAGAGGTCGAACACTGAAGCTTTCTTT. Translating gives CSAQRSNTEAFF.

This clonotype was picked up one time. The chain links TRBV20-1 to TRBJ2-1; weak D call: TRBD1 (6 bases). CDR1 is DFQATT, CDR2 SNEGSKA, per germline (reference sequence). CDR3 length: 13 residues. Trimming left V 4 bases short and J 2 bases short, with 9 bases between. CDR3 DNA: TGCAGTGCTAACGAGGGGGCCTACAATGAGCAGTTCTTC. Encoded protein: CSANEGAYNEQFF.

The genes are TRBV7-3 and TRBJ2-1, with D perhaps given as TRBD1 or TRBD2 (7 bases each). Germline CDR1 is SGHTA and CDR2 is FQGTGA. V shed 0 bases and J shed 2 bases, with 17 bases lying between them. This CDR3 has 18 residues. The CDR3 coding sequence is TGTGCCAGCAGCTTAACGGGAGGGGGCTTACAGGCCTACAATGAGCAGTTCTTC. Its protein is CASSLTGGGLQAYNEQFF. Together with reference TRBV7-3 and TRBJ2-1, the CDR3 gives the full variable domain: GAGVSQTPSNKVTEKGKYVELRCDPISGHTALYWYRQSLGQGPEFLIYFQGTGAADDSGLPNDRFFAVRPEGSVSTLKIQRTERGDSAVYLCASSLTGGGLQAYNEQFFGPGTRLTVL.

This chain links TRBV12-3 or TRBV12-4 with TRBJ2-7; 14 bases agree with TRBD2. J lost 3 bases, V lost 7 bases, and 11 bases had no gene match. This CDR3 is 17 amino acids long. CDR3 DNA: TGTGCCAGCACCGGGACTAGCGGGAGCGGTCGTTTCTACGAGCAGTACTTC. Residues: CASTGTSGSGRFYEQYF.

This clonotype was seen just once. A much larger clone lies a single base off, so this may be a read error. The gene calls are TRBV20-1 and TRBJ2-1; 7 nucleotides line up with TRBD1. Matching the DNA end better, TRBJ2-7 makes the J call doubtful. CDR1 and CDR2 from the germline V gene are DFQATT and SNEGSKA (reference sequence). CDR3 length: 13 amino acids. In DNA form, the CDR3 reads TGCAGTGCTAGAACAGGGGATCCTGGCGAGCAGTACTTC. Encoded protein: CSARTGDPGEQYF.

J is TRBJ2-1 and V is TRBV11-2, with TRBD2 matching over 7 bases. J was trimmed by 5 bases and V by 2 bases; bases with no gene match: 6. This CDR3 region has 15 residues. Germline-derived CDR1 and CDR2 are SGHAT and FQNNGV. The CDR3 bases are TGTGCCAGCAGCTTATTCCTAGGGACTAACAATGAGCAGTTCTTC. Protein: CASSLFLGTNNEQFF.